This TCR beta chain was sequenced in a study of T cells in Graves' hyperthyroidism and ophthalmopathy. The CDR3 loop spans 15 amino acids. J lost 6 bases, V lost 5 bases, and 6 bases had no gene match. Germline V CDR1 and CDR2: SGHTA, FQGTGA. Amplified TCR beta CDR3 regions derived from RNA transcripts. The HTBI set primed first-round TCR CDR3 RT-PCR. TCRdb recomputed calls from the multiplex PCR reads with MiXCR, one row per CDR3 protein. The profile shows around 760,000 distinct CDR3 sequences, around 40% of them singletons. The chain recombines TRBV7-3 with TRBJ1-4; 10 nucleotides align to TRBD1. This clonotype was obtained from a woman in her 40s with Graves' hyperthyroidism. The sample was blood. The CDR3 spells CASSEAGTGDEKLFF. DNA for the CDR3: TGTGCCAGCAGCGAAGCCGGGACAGGGGATGAAAAACTGTTTTTT.